This TCR beta chain was profiled in a study of CD8+CD57+ T cells in acquired aplastic anemia. In the study overall: On average, sorted CD4+ and CD8+ cells gave around 3.3 ug of DNA.

The CDR3 is 18 residues long, counting both termini. CDR1 SGDLS and CDR2 YYNGEE come from the germline V gene. On this clonotype: Antigen unknown. The limits of the CDR3 on the DNA are not certain, so only TCRdb's listed CDR3 is given.

General study findings and limits: Patients and controls shared fewer than 30 CD8+ CDR3 sequences.

TCR beta VDJ and CDR3 were profiled, and genomic DNA was the template. TCRdb called the reads again in MiXCR, with one record for every CDR3 protein. In the table there are 200,000 to 250,000 distinct CDR3 sequences, around half of which are singletons. The authors sequenced patients whose flow cytometry had shown CD8+CD57+ cell expansion. This chain joins TRBV9 and TRBJ1-5. The origin of this receptor is a human donor with aplastic anemia. The sequencing sample was made of sorted CD4+, CD8+, or CD8+CD57+ T cells (not recorded which) from PBMCs. CDR3 protein: CASSVRTSLRAVLRAGHF.